This T cell receptor (beta chain) is drawn from a study of blood T cell repertoires in COVID-19. As for the study in general: From the United States, Italy and Spain came samples of acute and convalescent COVID-19.

In the original processing: It was from reference gene primer amplification that nucleated cell counts were estimated. Sequencing was performed with immunoSEQ multiplex PCR; in TCRdb, only in-frame clones are kept and a portion is missing. Clone size and V and J calls were adopted from that table, with D and trimming inferred from the DNA. The table lists over 40,000 clones, around 93% of them singletons. The CDR3 has 16 amino acids. Trimming cost V 6 bases and J 1 base; bases outside gene matches: 7. In germline, CDR1 is SNHLY, CDR2 FYNNEI. The receptor was derived from a human donor in a cohort sampled during active COVID-19. V and J are TRBV2 and TRBJ1-3; 9 bases align to TRBD1. The sample taken for sequencing was peripheral blood. CDR3 DNA sequence: TGTGCCAGCAGGGGGGGGACAGGGAAGTCTGGAAACACCATATATTTT. Translation: CASRGGTGKSGNTIYF. The complete variable domain, with remaining parts taken from reference TRBV2 and TRBJ1-3, reads EPEVTQTPSHQVTQMGQEVILRCVPISNHLYFYWYRQILGQKVEFLVSFYNNEISEKSEIFDDQFSVERPDGSNFTLKIRSTKLEDSAMYFCASRGGTGKSGNTIYFGEGSWLTVV.